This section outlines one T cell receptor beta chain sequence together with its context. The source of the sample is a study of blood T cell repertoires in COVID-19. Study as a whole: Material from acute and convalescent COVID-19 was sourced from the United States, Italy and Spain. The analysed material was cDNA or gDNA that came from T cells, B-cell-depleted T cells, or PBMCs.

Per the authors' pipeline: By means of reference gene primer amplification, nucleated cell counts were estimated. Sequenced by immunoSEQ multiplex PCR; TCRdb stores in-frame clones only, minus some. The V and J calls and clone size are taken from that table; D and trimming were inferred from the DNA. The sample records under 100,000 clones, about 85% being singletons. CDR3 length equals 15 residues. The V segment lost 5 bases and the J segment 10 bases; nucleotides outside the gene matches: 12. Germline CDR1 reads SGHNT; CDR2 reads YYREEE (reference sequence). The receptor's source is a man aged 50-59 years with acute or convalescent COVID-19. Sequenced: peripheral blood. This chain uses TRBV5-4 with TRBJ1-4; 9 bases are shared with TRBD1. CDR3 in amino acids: CASSLPGQGMGKLFF. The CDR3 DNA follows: TGTGCCAGCAGTTTACCGGGACAGGGCATGGGAAAACTGTTTTTT. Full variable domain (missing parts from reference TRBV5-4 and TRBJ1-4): ETGVTQSPTHLIKTRGQQVTLRCSSQSGHNTVSWYQQALGQGPQFIFQYYREEENGRGNFPPRFSGLQFPNYSSELNVNALELDDSALYLCASSLPGQGMGKLFFGSGTQLSVL.